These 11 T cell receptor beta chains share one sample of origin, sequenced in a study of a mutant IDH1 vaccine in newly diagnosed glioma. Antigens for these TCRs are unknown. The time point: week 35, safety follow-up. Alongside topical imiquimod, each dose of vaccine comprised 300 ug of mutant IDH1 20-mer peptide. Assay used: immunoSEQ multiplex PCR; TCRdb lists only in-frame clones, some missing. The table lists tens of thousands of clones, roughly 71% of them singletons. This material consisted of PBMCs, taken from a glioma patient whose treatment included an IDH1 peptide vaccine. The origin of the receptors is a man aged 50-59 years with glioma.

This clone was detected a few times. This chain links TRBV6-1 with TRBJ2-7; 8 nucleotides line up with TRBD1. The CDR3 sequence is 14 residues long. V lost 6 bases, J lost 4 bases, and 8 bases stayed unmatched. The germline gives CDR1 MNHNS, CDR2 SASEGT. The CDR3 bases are TGTGCCAGCAGGTGGGGCAGGGGGCGTTACGAGCAGTACTTC. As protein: CASRWGRGRYEQYF.

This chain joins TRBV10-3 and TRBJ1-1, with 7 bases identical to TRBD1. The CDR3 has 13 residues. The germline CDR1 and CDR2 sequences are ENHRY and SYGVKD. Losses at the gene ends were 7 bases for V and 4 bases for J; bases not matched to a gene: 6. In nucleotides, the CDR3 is TGTGCCATCACTGGGACAGAGAGCACTGAAGCTTTCTTT. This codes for CAITGTESTEAFF.

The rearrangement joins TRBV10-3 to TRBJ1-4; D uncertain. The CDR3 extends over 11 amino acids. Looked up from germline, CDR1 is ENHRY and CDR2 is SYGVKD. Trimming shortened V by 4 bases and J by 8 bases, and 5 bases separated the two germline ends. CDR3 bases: TGTGCCATCAGTGCAGGCGAAAAACTGTTTTTT. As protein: CAISAGEKLFF.

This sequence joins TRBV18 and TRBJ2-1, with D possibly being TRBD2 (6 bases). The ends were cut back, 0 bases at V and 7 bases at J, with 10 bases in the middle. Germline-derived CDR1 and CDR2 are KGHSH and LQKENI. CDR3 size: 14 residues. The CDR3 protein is CASSPPGTLNEQFF. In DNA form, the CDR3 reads TGTGCCAGCTCACCACCCGGGACTCTTAATGAGCAGTTCTTC.

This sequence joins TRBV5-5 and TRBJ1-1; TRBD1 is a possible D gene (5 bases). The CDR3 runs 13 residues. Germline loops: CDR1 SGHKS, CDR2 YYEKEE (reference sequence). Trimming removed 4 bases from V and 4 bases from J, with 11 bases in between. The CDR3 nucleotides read TGTGCCAGCAGCCTAGGGGACGGCACTGAAGCTTTCTTT. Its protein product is CASSLGDGTEAFF. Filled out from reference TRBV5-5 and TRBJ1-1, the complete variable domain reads DAGVTQSPTHLIKTRGQQVTLRCSPISGHKSVSWYQQVLGQGPQFIFQYYEKEERGRGNFPDRFSARQFPNYSSELNVNALLLGDSALYLCASSLGDGTEAFFGQGTRLTVV.

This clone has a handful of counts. CDR3: CATRVKSTGSGYTF. CDR3 coding DNA: TGTGCCACCAGGGTAAAGTCGACAGGGTCAGGCTACACCTTC. The chain carries TRBV15 and TRBJ1-2; 7 positions match TRBD1. The junction had 12 bases not matched to a gene; V was cut back by 6 bases and J by 8 bases. The CDR3 length is 14 residues. The V gene's germline CDR1 is LNHNV and CDR2 YYDKDF (reference sequence).

Here the CDR3 reads CASQRGTQHF. The CDR3 bases are TGTGCCAGCCAGAGGGGCACCCAGCATTTT. The V and J genes are TRBV6-6 and TRBJ1-5, with D possibly TRBD1 on 5 matching bases. CDR1 MNHNY and CDR2 SVGAGI come from the germline V gene (reference sequence). This CDR3 is 10 amino acids long. V lost 8 bases to trimming and J lost 11 bases, with 10 bases between them.

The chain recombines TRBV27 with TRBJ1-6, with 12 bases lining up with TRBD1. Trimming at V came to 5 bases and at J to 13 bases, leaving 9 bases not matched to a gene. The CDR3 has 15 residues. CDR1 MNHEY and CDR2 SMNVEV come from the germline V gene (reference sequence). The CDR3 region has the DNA TGTGCCAGCAGTCTAATGGGACAGGGGGCCTCCCCCCTCCACTTT. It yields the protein CASSLMGQGASPLHF.

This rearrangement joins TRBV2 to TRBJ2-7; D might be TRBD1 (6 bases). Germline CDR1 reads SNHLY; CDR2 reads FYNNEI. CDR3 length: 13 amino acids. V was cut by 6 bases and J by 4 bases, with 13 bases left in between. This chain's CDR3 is CASSKFQGYEQYF. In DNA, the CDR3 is TGTGCCAGCAGCAAATTTCAGGGGTACGAGCAGTACTTC.

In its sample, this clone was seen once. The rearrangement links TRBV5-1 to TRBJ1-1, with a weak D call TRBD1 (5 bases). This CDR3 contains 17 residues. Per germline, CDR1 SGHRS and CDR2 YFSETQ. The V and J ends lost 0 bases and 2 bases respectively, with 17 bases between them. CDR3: CASSLVGIGAQNTEAFF. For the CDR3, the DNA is TGCGCCAGCAGCTTGGTAGGTATCGGGGCCCAAAACACTGAAGCTTTCTTT.

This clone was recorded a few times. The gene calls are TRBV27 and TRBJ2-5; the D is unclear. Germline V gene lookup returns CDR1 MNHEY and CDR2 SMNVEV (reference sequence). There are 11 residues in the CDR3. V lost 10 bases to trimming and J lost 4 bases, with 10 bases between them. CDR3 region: CAIKRGETQYF. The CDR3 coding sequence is TGTGCCATCAAGAGAGGAGAGACCCAGTACTTC.